The sequence of this T cell receptor beta chain was determined in a study of T cell responses to AZD1222 COVID-19 vaccine. Notes on the study in general: Nearly half of spike-specific TCRs reportedly target variant regions that are unmutated in the B.1.351 and B.1.1.7 variants. Clonal diversity may have been underestimated in mostly white British donors. The breadth and depth of Spike-specific TCRs increased once two AZD1222 doses had been given.

A note on this clone: The antigen is not known.

Trimming pared 0 bases from V and 0 bases from J, leaving 8 bases between. Germline CDR1 MNHEY, CDR2 SVGAGI. The CDR3 is 15 residues long. Clones were read by immunoSEQ multiplex PCR, and TCRdb kept only the in-frame ones, dropping some. This sample has 110,000 to 150,000 clones; 92% occur once, and the top ten carry around 1.7%. Sample: peripheral blood, taken on day 0 of AZD1222 vaccination. The clonotype was recovered from an adult in good health. The chain couples TRBV6-5 to TRBJ1-1; no reliable D call. CDR3 protein: CASSYSSSLNTEAFF. CDR3 nucleotide sequence: TGTGCCAGCAGTTACTCGAGTAGCCTGAACACTGAAGCTTTCTTT.